This TCR beta chain was sequenced in a study of blood T cell repertoires in COVID-19. For the study at large: COVID-19 samples, acute and convalescent, were from the United States, Italy and Spain. Sources were T cells, B-cell-depleted T cells, or PBMCs; the material itself was cDNA or gDNA.

Produced via immunoSEQ multiplex PCR; TCRdb's table is partial and in-frame only. The repertoire has around 390,000 clones, about 83% of them found once; the top ten carry roughly a tenth. Each participant's cohort was designated according to participant-reported clinical history. Two negative PCRs, clearance, or symptom resolution characterized the recovered Cohort 3 donors. Germline lookup yields CDR1 SGHTA and CDR2 FQGTGA. V lost 5 bases to trimming and J lost 7 bases; unmatched junction nucleotides: 4. CDR3 length: 14 residues. The TCR sequence derives from a woman aged 50 to 60 who had recovered from COVID-19. The rearrangement uses TRBV7-3 and TRBJ2-1; TRBD2 matches at 11 bases. The specimen sequenced was PBMCs or T cells enriched from blood (not recorded which). For the CDR3, the DNA is TGTGCCAGCAGCCCCGGGACTAGCGGAAATGAGCAGTTCTTC. Translated: CASSPGTSGNEQFF.